The entry that follows covers one T cell receptor (beta chain) sequence. Looked up from germline, CDR1 is LNHDA and CDR2 is SQIVND (reference sequence). The CDR3 contains 14 residues. V was trimmed by 3 bases and J by 4 bases, leaving 12 bases between them. Per the original data handling: The authors estimated nucleated cell counts from reference gene primer amplification. Measured with immunoSEQ multiplex PCR; TCRdb has only the in-frame clones, and not every one. V, J and clone size reflect that table, while D and trimming were determined from the DNA. Here the sample spans 100,000 to 150,000 clones, approximately 81% being singletons. The data are from a study of blood T cell repertoires in COVID-19. At the level of the study: Donors in the United States, Italy and Spain gave samples during acute or convalescent COVID-19. Sources were T cells, B-cell-depleted T cells, or PBMCs; the material itself was cDNA or gDNA.

The receptor's source is a woman in her fifties or sixties with acute or convalescent COVID-19. The rearrangement links TRBV19 to TRBJ2-5; D is possibly TRBD2 (5 bases). Sequencing was performed on peripheral blood. The CDR3 nucleotides are TGTGCCAGTAGTATTGCGGGTGTGAGAGAGACCCAGTACTTC. Its protein product is CASSIAGVRETQYF.